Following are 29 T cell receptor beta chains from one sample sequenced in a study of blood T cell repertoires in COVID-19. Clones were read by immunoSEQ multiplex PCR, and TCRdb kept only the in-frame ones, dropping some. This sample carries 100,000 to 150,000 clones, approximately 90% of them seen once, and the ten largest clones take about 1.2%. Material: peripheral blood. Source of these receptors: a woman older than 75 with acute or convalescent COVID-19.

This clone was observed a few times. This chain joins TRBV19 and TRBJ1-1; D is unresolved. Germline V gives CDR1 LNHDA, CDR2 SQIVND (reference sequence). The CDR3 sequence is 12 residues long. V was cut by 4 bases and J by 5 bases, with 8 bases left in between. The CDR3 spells CASSTGWTEAFF. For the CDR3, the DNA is TGTGCCAGTAGTACCGGGTGGACTGAAGCTTTCTTT.

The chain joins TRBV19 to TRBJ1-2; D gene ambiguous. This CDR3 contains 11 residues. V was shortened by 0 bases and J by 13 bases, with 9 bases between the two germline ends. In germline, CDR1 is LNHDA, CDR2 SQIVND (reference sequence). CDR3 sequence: CASSIEREPTF. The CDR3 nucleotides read TGTGCCAGTAGTATAGAGCGGGAGCCCACCTTC.

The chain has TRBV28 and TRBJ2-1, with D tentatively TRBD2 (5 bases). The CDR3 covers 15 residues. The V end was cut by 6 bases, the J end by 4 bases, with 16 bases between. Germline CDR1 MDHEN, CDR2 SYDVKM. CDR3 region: CASRPTRIVYNEQFF. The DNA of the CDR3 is TGTGCCAGCAGGCCCACTAGGATCGTTTACAATGAGCAGTTCTTC.

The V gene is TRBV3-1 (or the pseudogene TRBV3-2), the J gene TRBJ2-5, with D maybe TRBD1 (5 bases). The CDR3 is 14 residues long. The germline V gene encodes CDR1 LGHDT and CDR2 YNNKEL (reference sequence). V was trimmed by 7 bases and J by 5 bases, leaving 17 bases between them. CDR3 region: CASTRSSKGETQYF. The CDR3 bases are TGTGCCAGCACCCGTTCGAGTAAGGGGGAGACCCAGTACTTC.

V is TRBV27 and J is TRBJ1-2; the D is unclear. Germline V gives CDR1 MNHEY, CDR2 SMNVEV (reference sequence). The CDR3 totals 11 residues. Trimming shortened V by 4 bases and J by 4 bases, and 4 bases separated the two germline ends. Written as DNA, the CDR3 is TGTGCCAGCAGTTCTTTCTATGGCTACACCTTC. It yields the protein CASSSFYGYTF.

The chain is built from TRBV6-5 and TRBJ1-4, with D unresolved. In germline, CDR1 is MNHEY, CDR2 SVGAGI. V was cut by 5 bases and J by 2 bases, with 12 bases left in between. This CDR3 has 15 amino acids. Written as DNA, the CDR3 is TGTGCCAGCAGTACTGTCCCGTGGACTAATGAAAAACTGTTTTTT. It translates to CASSTVPWTNEKLFF.

The CDR3 DNA reads TGTGCCAGCAGCCAAGACAGGGCGAATCAGCCCCAGCATTTT. This codes for CASSQDRANQPQHF. The rearrangement joins TRBV4-2 to TRBJ1-5, with a weak D call TRBD1 (5 bases). Per germline, CDR1 LGHNA and CDR2 YNFKEQ. The CDR3 has 14 amino acids. V lost 0 bases and J 4 bases, leaving 7 bases between the germline ends.

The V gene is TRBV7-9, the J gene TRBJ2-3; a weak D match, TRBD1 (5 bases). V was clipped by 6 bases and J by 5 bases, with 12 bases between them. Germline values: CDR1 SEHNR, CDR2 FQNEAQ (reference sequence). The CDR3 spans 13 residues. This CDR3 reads CASSVLGRDTQYF. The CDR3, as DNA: TGTGCCAGCAGTGTCCTGGGGCGAGATACGCAGTATTTT.

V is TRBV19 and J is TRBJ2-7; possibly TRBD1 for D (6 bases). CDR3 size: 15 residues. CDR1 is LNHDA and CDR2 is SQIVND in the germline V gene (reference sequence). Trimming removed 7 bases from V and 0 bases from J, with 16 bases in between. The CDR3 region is CASTPSSGVSYEQYF. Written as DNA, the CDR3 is TGTGCCAGTACTCCGTCCTCAGGGGTCTCCTACGAGCAGTACTTC.

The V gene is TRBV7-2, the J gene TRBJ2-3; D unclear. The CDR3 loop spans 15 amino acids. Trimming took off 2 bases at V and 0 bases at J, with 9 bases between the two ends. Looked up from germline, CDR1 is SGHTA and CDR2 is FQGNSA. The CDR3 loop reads CASSLPVSSTDTQYF. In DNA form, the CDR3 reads TGTGCCAGCAGCTTACCCGTTTCTAGCACAGATACGCAGTATTTT.

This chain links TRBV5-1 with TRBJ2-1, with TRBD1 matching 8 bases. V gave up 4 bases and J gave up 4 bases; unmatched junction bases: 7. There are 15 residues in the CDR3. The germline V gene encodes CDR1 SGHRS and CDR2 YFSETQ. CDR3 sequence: CASSQGTGDYNEQFF. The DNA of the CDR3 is TGCGCCAGCAGCCAAGGGACAGGAGATTACAATGAGCAGTTCTTC.

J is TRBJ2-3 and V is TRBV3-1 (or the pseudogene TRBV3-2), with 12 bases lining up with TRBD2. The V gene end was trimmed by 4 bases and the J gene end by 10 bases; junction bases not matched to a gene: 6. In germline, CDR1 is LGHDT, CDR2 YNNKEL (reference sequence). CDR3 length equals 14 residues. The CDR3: CASSPGLAGSPQYF. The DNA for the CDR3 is TGTGCCAGCAGCCCTGGACTAGCGGGATCTCCGCAGTATTTT.

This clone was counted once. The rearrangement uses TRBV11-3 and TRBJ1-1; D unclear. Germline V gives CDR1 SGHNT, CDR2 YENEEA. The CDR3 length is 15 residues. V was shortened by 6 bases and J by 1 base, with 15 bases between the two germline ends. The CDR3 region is CASSLIPSWNTEAFF. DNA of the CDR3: TGTGCCAGCAGTTTAATTCCCTCGTGGAACACTGAAGCTTTCTTT.

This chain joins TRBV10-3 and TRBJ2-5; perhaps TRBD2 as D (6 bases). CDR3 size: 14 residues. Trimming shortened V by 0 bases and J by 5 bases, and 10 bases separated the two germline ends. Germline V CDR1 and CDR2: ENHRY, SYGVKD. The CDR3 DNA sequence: TGTGCCATCAGTGAGTCACGGGCGGGGGAGACCCAGTACTTC. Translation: CAISESRAGETQYF.

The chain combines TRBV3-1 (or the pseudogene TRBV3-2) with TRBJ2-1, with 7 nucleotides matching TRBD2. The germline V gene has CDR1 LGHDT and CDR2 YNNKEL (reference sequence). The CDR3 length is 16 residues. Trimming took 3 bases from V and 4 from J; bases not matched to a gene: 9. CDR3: CASSHSDGRHYNEQFF. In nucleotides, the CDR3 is TGTGCCAGCAGCCATTCTGACGGGAGGCATTACAATGAGCAGTTCTTC.

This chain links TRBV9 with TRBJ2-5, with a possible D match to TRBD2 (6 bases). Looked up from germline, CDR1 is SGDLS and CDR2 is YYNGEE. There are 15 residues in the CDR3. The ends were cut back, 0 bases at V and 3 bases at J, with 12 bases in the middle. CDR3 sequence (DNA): TGTGCCAGCAGCGTAGTTAGCGGACTAAAAGAGACCCAGTACTTC. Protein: CASSVVSGLKETQYF.

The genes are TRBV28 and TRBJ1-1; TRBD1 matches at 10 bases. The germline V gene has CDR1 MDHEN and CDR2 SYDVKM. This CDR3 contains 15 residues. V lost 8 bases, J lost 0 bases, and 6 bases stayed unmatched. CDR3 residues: CASGKDRGMNTEAFF. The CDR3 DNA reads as TGTGCCAGCGGAAAGGACAGGGGGATGAACACTGAAGCTTTCTTT.

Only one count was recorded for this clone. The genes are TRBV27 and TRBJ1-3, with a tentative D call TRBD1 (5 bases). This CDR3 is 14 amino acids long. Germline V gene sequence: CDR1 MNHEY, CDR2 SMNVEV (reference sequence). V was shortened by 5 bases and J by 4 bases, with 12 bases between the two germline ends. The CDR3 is CASSPRGRGNTIYF. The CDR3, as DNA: TGTGCCAGCAGTCCGCGGGGGAGGGGAAACACCATATATTTT.

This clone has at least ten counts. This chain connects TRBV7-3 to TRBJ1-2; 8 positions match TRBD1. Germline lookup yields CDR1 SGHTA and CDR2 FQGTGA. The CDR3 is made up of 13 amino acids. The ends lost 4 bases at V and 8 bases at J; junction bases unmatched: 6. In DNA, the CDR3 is TGTGCCAGCAGCTCCGGACAGGGCGAGGGCTACACCTTC. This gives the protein CASSSGQGEGYTF.

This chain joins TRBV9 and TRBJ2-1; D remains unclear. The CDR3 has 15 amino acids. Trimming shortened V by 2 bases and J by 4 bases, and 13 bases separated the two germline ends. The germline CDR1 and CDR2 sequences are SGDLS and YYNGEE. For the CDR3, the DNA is TGTGCCAGCAGCGTGTACGCGGTAAGGTACAATGAGCAGTTCTTC. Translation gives CASSVYAVRYNEQFF.

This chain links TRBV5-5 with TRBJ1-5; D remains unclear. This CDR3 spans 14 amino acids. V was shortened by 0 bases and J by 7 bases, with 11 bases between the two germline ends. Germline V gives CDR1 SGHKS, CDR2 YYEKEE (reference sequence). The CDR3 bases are TGTGCCAGCAGCTTGGCCGGGTCGGGGCAGCCCCAGCATTTT. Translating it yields CASSLAGSGQPQHF. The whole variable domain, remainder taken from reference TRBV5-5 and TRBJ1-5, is DAGVTQSPTHLIKTRGQQVTLRCSPISGHKSVSWYQQVLGQGPQFIFQYYEKEERGRGNFPDRFSARQFPNYSSELNVNALLLGDSALYLCASSLAGSGQPQHFGDGTRLSIL.

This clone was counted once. The CDR3: CASSSTGQAWRDRDTEAFF. CDR3 DNA sequence: TGTGCCAGCAGCTCAACGGGACAGGCCTGGCGGGATAGGGATACTGAAGCTTTCTTT. This sequence joins TRBV7-9 and TRBJ1-1; 8 nucleotides match TRBD1. CDR1 is SEHNR, CDR2 FQNEAQ, per germline (reference sequence). The CDR3 loop spans 19 amino acids. The ends lost 4 bases at V and 5 bases at J; junction bases unmatched: 21. The whole variable domain, remainder taken from reference TRBV7-9 and TRBJ1-1, is DTGVSQNPRHKITKRGQNVTFRCDPISEHNRLYWYRQTLGQGPEFLTYFQNEAQLEKSRLLSDRFSAERPKGSFSTLEIQRTEQGDSAMYLCASSSTGQAWRDRDTEAFFGQGTRLTVV.

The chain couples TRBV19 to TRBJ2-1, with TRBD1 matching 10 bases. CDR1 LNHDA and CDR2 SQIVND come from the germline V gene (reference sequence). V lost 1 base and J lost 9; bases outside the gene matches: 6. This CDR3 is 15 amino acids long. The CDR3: CASSIVVTGGGEQFF. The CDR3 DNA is TGTGCCAGTAGTATAGTCGTGACAGGGGGCGGTGAGCAGTTCTTC.

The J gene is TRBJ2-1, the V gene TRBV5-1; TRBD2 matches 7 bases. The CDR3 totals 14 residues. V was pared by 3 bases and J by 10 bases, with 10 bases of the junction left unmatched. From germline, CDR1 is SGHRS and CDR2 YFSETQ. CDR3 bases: TGCGCCAGCAGCTATTCTAGCGGATCAGGGGAGCAGTTCTTC. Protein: CASSYSSGSGEQFF.

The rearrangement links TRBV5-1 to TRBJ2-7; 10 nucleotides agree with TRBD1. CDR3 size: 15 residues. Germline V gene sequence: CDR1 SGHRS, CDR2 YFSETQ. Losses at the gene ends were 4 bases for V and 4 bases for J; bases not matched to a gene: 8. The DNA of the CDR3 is TGCGCCAGCAGCAGGGAGACAGGGGGCACGTACGAGCAGTACTTC. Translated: CASSRETGGTYEQYF.

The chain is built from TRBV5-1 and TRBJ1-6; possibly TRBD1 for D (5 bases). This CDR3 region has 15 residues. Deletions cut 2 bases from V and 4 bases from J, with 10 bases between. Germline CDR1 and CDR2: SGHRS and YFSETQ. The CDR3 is CASSLNGGYNSPLHF. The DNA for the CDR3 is TGCGCCAGCAGCTTAAACGGGGGTTATAATTCACCCCTCCACTTT.

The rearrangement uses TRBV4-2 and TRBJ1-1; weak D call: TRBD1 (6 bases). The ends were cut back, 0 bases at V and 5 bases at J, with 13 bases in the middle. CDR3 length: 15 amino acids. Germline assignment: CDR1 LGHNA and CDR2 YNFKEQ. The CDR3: CASSQEWGRGTEAFF. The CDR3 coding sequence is TGTGCCAGCAGCCAAGAATGGGGGCGCGGAACTGAAGCTTTCTTT.

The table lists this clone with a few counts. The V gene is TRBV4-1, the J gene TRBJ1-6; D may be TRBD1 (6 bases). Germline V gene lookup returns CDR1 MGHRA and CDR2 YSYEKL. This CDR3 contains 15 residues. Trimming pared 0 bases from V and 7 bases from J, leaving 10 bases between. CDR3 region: CASSQETGRNSPLHF. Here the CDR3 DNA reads TGCGCCAGCAGCCAAGAAACAGGGAGAAATTCACCCCTCCACTTT.

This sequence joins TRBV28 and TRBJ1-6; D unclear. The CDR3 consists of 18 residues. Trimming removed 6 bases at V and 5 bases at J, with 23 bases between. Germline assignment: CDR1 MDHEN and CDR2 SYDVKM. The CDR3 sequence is CASSSSNPWRANNSPLHF. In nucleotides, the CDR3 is TGTGCCAGCAGCTCGTCCAATCCCTGGAGGGCGAATAATTCACCCCTCCACTTT.